This T cell receptor beta chain was captured in a study of T-cell memory formation after mild COVID-19. Study-level points and caveats: CD4+ contracting clones were mainly CM and EM; CD8+ ones, EMRA. Pre-infection memory carried some responding clones, suggesting that cross-reactive memory joined.

MiXCR, run by TCRdb on the 5' RACE reads, gives a single entry per CDR3 protein. The table includes roughly 600,000 distinct CDR3 sequences, approximately 19% detected once. In this sample, this clonotype turned up many times. Its target is not known. Trimming cost V 0 bases and J 4 bases; bases outside gene matches: 3. The CDR3 is 15 residues long. Germline loops: CDR1 SGHRS, CDR2 YFSETQ. Sequencing used PBMCs or a T cell subset sorted from them (not recorded which). The clonotype comes from an adult woman who had mild COVID-19 (a few samples of this study predate the infection). Cell type and time point are not known. The J gene is TRBJ1-1, the V gene TRBV5-1; TRBD1 matches at 10 bases. As DNA, the CDR3 is TGCGCCAGCAGCTTGGGGGACAGGGGAATCACTGAAGCTTTCTTT. This gives the protein CASSLGDRGITEAFF.